This T cell receptor beta chain was sequenced during a study of Ad26.COV2.S vaccination and SARS-CoV-2 variants. Study-level information: The COV1001 Ad26.COV2.S trial arm included the donor. Once or twice, 56 days apart, Ad26.COV2.S was delivered intramuscularly.

To note about this clone: Antigen specificity is unknown.

Overall study results and limits: Breadth and depth estimates from TCRs may understate total T cell responses.

Stated treatment: some 20 received Ad26.COV2.S at low or high dose, single or two shots; about 5 received placebo; per-sample allocation not given. The samples date from day 63 after the first vaccine or placebo injection. This CDR3 has 16 residues. Germline CDR1 is LGHDT and CDR2 is YNNKEL (reference sequence). V dropped 1 base and J dropped 2 bases, with 15 bases sitting between them. This table comes from immunoSEQ multiplex PCR, and its TCRdb copy is limited to in-frame clones, with some not included. The table includes 350,000 to 450,000 clones, about 85% detected once. Here the sequenced sample was peripheral blood, taken in a trial of Ad26.COV2.S vaccine versus placebo. The chain has TRBV3-1 (or the pseudogene TRBV3-2) and TRBJ2-7, with D perhaps matching TRBD2 (6 bases). The sequence came from a person aged 18-65 years who received the Ad26.COV2.S COVID-19 vaccine or a placebo. CDR3 in amino acids: CASSQAWTGGTYEQYF. The DNA for the CDR3 is TGTGCCAGCAGCCAAGCCTGGACTGGGGGGACCTACGAGCAGTACTTC.